This T cell receptor (beta chain) was identified in a study of blood T cell repertoires in COVID-19. Overall study: Samples taken during acute and convalescent COVID-19 were collected in the United States, Italy and Spain. T cells, B-cell-depleted T cells, or PBMCs provided the cDNA or gDNA that served as material.

V shed 5 bases, J shed 6 bases, and the junction held 6 bases outside the gene matches. Per germline, CDR1 SNHLY and CDR2 FYNNEI. This CDR3 has 13 amino acids. Per the authors' pipeline: Estimation of nucleated cell counts was performed using reference gene primer amplification. Measured with immunoSEQ multiplex PCR; TCRdb has only the in-frame clones, and not every one. V, J and clone size are taken as reported in that table, and D and trimming were inferred from the DNA itself. This sample has under 150,000 clones; about 84% occur once, and the top ten carry approximately 9%. J is TRBJ2-7 and V is TRBV2, with 8 nucleotides matching TRBD1. The sequenced sample consisted of peripheral blood. The receptor comes from a woman older than 75 in a cohort sampled during active or convalescent COVID-19. This CDR3 is CASSPRQGLEQYF. The CDR3 DNA reads as TGTGCCAGCAGTCCTCGACAGGGGCTCGAGCAGTACTTC.